The 28 T cell receptor beta chains below were found in one sample sequenced in a study of CD8+CD57+ T cells in acquired aplastic anemia. Previously, flow cytometry had revealed CD8+CD57+ cell expansion in the patients chosen for sequencing. Genomic DNA, the template, was used for profiling of the TCR beta VDJ and CDR3. In TCRdb, the reads were re-called with MiXCR into one record per CDR3 protein. The sample holds under 250,000 distinct CDR3 sequences, more than 40% seen once. Material for sequencing was sorted CD4+, CD8+, or CD8+CD57+ T cells (not recorded which) from PBMCs. These receptors all stem from a human donor with aplastic anemia.

On this clonotype itself: A much larger clone sits a single nucleotide away, making a read error possible. This sequence joins TRBV5-1 and TRBJ1-2; D gene uncertain. The V end lost 2 bases, the J end lost 5 bases, and 16 bases lay between the germline ends. The germline V gene encodes CDR1 SGHRS and CDR2 YFSETQ. The CDR3 extends over 15 amino acids. The CDR3 here is CASSLTPQALYGYTF. Here the CDR3 DNA reads TGCGCCAGCAGCTTAACCCCGCAGGCCCTTTATGGCTACACCTTC.

This clonotype has at least ten counts. V gene TRBV29-1 combines with J gene TRBJ2-1, with 11 positions matching TRBD2. V lost 7 bases and J lost 8; bases outside the gene matches: 10. Germline loops: CDR1 SQVTM, CDR2 ANQGSEA. The length of the CDR3 is 14 residues. The CDR3 nucleotides read TGCAGCGCTACCGGGACTAGCGGTAGGGATGAGCAGTTCTTC. This encodes CSATGTSGRDEQFF.

This clonotype was observed a few times. The CDR3: CASRDRDWTEAFF. The CDR3 region has the DNA TGTGCCAGCAGGGACAGGGATTGGACTGAAGCTTTCTTT. The gene calls are TRBV2 and TRBJ1-1, with 8 positions matching TRBD1. Trimming cost V 6 bases and J 5 bases; bases outside gene matches: 5. The CDR3 loop spans 13 amino acids. The germline gives CDR1 SNHLY, CDR2 FYNNEI.

In this sample, this clonotype turned up a few times. The V call is TRBV7-8, the J call TRBJ2-7, with 12 bases matching TRBD2. V lost 6 bases, J lost 0 bases, and 3 bases stayed unmatched. Germline assignment: CDR1 SGHVS and CDR2 FQNEAQ. This CDR3 has 15 residues. CDR3 amino acids: CASSSGLAGSYEQYF. CDR3 coding DNA: TGTGCCAGCAGTTCGGGACTAGCGGGCTCCTACGAGCAGTACTTC.

This clonotype was observed once. J is TRBJ2-1 and V is TRBV7-6, with 10 bases identical to TRBD1. J gave up 7 bases and V 6 bases, and 3 bases lay outside the gene matches. Germline-derived CDR1 and CDR2 are SGHVS and FNYEAQ. This CDR3 comprises 13 residues. Here the CDR3 reads CASREDRGNEQFF. The DNA of the CDR3 is TGTGCCAGCAGGGAGGACAGGGGGAATGAGCAGTTCTTC.

The genes are TRBV6-4 and TRBJ2-2; D perhaps matches TRBD2 (5 bases). V gave up 3 bases and J gave up 7 bases, with 9 bases separating them. The CDR3 runs to 13 residues. Per germline, CDR1 MRHNA and CDR2 SNTAGT. In DNA form, the CDR3 reads TGTGCCAGCAGTGAGAGGGAAGACGGGGAGCTGTTTTTT. This translates into CASSEREDGELFF.

The chain uses TRBV5-6 and TRBJ2-6; D might be TRBD2 (5 bases). Germline V lookup: CDR1 SGHDT, CDR2 YYEEEE. Trimming removed 4 bases from V and 7 bases from J, with 9 bases in between. The CDR3 is 13 residues long. This CDR3 is CASSARGANVLTF. The CDR3 nucleotides are TGTGCCAGCAGCGCTCGGGGAGCCAACGTCCTGACTTTC.

This clonotype has at least ten counts. J is TRBJ2-5 and V is TRBV10-3; no clear D gene. Trimming stripped 3 bases from V and 4 bases from J, with 18 bases between. This CDR3 is built from 16 residues. Per germline, CDR1 ENHRY and CDR2 SYGVKD. CDR3 in DNA: TGTGCCATCAGTGAAATAGGAGATTTCCCACCAGAGACCCAGTACTTC. It translates to CAISEIGDFPPETQYF.

The chain has TRBV4-1 and TRBJ1-2; D not resolved. Per germline, CDR1 MGHRA and CDR2 YSYEKL. V dropped 1 base and J dropped 7 bases, with 4 bases sitting between them. The CDR3 has 11 residues. The CDR3 nucleotides are TGCGCCAGCAGCCAAGGACTTGGCTACACCTTC. This codes for CASSQGLGYTF.

This chain connects TRBV5-1 to TRBJ1-3; TRBD1 agrees at 7 bases. V dropped 3 bases and J dropped 2; count of bases not matched to a gene: 5. The CDR3 has 15 residues. The germline V gene encodes CDR1 SGHRS and CDR2 YFSETQ. The CDR3 DNA follows: TGCGCCAGCAGCTCCACAGGGGAAGCTGGAAACACCATATATTTT. This translates into CASSSTGEAGNTIYF.

The chain uses TRBV7-9 and TRBJ1-1; 10 nucleotides align to TRBD1. The V gene end was trimmed by 1 base and the J gene end by 0 bases; junction bases not matched to a gene: 5. From germline, CDR1 is SEHNR and CDR2 FQNEAQ (reference sequence). The CDR3 loop spans 17 amino acids. The CDR3 loop reads CASSLGTGGALNTEAFF. CDR3 DNA: TGTGCCAGCAGCTTAGGGACAGGGGGAGCACTGAACACTGAAGCTTTCTTT. The full variable domain, its missing parts supplied by reference TRBV7-9 and TRBJ1-1, is DTGVSQNPRHKITKRGQNVTFRCDPISEHNRLYWYRQTLGQGPEFLTYFQNEAQLEKSRLLSDRFSAERPKGSFSTLEIQRTEQGDSAMYLCASSLGTGGALNTEAFFGQGTRLTVV.

This clonotype has at least ten counts. The chain has TRBV6-5 and TRBJ1-1; no firm D call. There are 13 residues in the CDR3. Germline-derived CDR1 and CDR2 are MNHEY and SVGAGI. V lost 8 bases and J 1 base, leaving 11 bases between the germline ends. The CDR3 region has the DNA TGTGCCAGCTCTAAGGGTCGGAACACTGAAGCTTTCTTT. It encodes CASSKGRNTEAFF.

This chain links TRBV19 with TRBJ1-6; D possibly corresponds to TRBD1 (5 bases). V was cut by 10 bases and J by 0 bases, with 16 bases left in between. The CDR3 sequence is 16 residues long. In germline, CDR1 is LNHDA, CDR2 SQIVND (reference sequence). The chain's CDR3 is CATRRGSRSYNSPLHF. Here the CDR3 DNA reads TGTGCCACCCGGAGGGGTTCCCGCTCCTATAATTCACCCCTCCACTTT.

This clonotype has a count of ten or more. The chain links TRBV4-1 to TRBJ2-3; D unresolved. Deletions cut 4 bases from V and 5 bases from J, with 10 bases between. Looked up from germline, CDR1 is MGHRA and CDR2 is YSYEKL. CDR3 length equals 13 residues. The CDR3 DNA sequence: TGCGCCAGCAGCCCCCCCGGTGGAGATACGCAGTATTTT. Its protein product is CASSPPGGDTQYF.

There are a few counts of this clonotype. V usage is TRBV7-9 and J usage is TRBJ1-6, with 9 positions matching TRBD1. Germline CDR1 reads SEHNR; CDR2 reads FQNEAQ (reference sequence). The CDR3 loop spans 15 amino acids. V lost 5 bases to trimming and J lost 8 bases; unmatched junction nucleotides: 7. This CDR3 is CASSKGQGRDSPLHF. The CDR3 region has the DNA TGTGCCAGCAGCAAAGGACAGGGGAGGGATTCACCCCTCCACTTT.

This clonotype was seen repeatedly, ten times or more. The chain recombines TRBV6-1 with TRBJ2-7; TRBD1 matches 10 bases. With 3 bases clipped from V and 5 bases from J, the junction kept 7 bases outside the gene matches. The length of the CDR3 is 15 residues. Germline CDR1 reads MNHNS; CDR2 reads SASEGT. CDR3 protein: CASSDWTGGNDEQYF. The CDR3 region has the DNA TGTGCCAGCAGTGATTGGACAGGGGGTAACGACGAGCAGTACTTC.

This clonotype showed up many times. The rearrangement links TRBV11-3 to TRBJ1-2, with no clear D. CDR1 SGHNT and CDR2 YENEEA come from the germline V gene. V dropped 5 bases and J dropped 8 bases, with 9 bases sitting between them. This CDR3 has 11 amino acids. This chain's CDR3 is CASSLPVGYTF. In nucleotides, the CDR3 is TGTGCCAGCAGCCTGCCTGTAGGCTACACCTTC.

This chain links TRBV15 with TRBJ1-4; 8 positions agree with TRBD1. V lost 1 base and J lost 5; bases outside the gene matches: 0. Germline V gives CDR1 LNHNV, CDR2 YYDKDF (reference sequence). This CDR3 is 14 amino acids long. The CDR3 protein is CATSRGTGNEKLFF. DNA of the CDR3: TGTGCCACCAGCAGAGGGACAGGGAATGAAAAACTGTTTTTT.

This clonotype was seen only a few times. CDR3 in amino acids: CASSSAVGRRPYEQYF. As DNA, the CDR3 is TGTGCCAGCAGCTCGGCAGTGGGACGGAGACCCTACGAGCAGTACTTC. V gene TRBV7-9 combines with J gene TRBJ2-7; D tentatively fits TRBD1 or TRBD2 (5 bases each). V lost 4 bases to trimming and J lost 2 bases, with 18 bases between them. CDR1 is SEHNR, CDR2 FQNEAQ, per germline (reference sequence). The CDR3 has 16 amino acids.

This clonotype came up many times. The V gene is TRBV5-1, the J gene TRBJ2-7; 7 bases agree with TRBD1. Germline V lookup: CDR1 SGHRS, CDR2 YFSETQ. Unmatched junction bases numbered 3, after V lost 4 bases and J lost 5 bases. This CDR3 comprises 12 residues. Here the CDR3 reads CASSGGQNEQYF. The CDR3 bases are TGCGCCAGCAGCGGGGGACAGAACGAGCAGTACTTC.

This clonotype was counted many times. The chain employs TRBV13 and TRBJ1-5; 10 bases map to TRBD1. Germline CDR1 is PRHDT and CDR2 is FYEKMQ (reference sequence). Unmatched junction bases numbered 2, after V lost 0 bases and J lost 0 bases. This CDR3 region has 17 residues. CDR3 protein: CASSLGTGGDSNQPQHF. The CDR3 DNA reads TGTGCCAGCAGCTTAGGGACAGGGGGCGATAGCAATCAGCCCCAGCATTTT.

There are many counts of this clonotype. This chain connects TRBV5-6 to TRBJ1-2, with 9 bases lining up with TRBD1. Germline lookup yields CDR1 SGHDT and CDR2 YYEEEE. With V trimmed by 3 bases and J by 4 bases, 7 bases remained unmatched. The CDR3 length is 15 residues. The CDR3, as DNA: TGTGCCAGCAGCTCCAGGGACAGGGACCTCTATGGCTACACCTTC. The encoded protein is CASSSRDRDLYGYTF.

This clonotype was found many times. The chain recombines TRBV7-9 with TRBJ2-7, with unresolved D. Germline V gene lookup returns CDR1 SEHNR and CDR2 FQNEAQ (reference sequence). Trimming left V 4 bases short and J 2 bases short, with 12 bases between. This CDR3 is built from 14 residues. The CDR3 DNA follows: TGTGCCAGCAGCTCAGTTGGACCTACCTACGAGCAGTACTTC. This encodes CASSSVGPTYEQYF. The whole variable domain, remainder taken from reference TRBV7-9 and TRBJ2-7, is DTGVSQNPRHKITKRGQNVTFRCDPISEHNRLYWYRQTLGQGPEFLTYFQNEAQLEKSRLLSDRFSAERPKGSFSTLEIQRTEQGDSAMYLCASSSVGPTYEQYFGPGTRLTVT.

This clonotype was seen ten or more times. The chain employs TRBV7-2 and TRBJ2-1, with D hard to call. Deletions cut 1 base from V and 6 bases from J, with 31 bases between. The CDR3 totals 21 residues. Germline CDR1 and CDR2: SGHTA and FQGNSA. Here the CDR3 DNA reads TGTGCCAGCAGCTTAGTTATCCGCCCCGGGTGGGGTCAGAACCGCACCAATGAGCAGTTCTTC. Translation: CASSLVIRPGWGQNRTNEQFF.

This clonotype was seen ten or more times. The chain uses TRBV5-1 and TRBJ2-7; D perhaps matches TRBD1 (6 bases). V lost 4 bases and J 1 base, leaving 21 bases between the germline ends. This CDR3 comprises 17 residues. Germline-derived CDR1 and CDR2 are SGHRS and YFSETQ. Here the CDR3 DNA reads TGCGCCAGCAGCCCAACGGGACACCACCTTAGTTCCTACGAGCAGTACTTC. Translating it yields CASSPTGHHLSSYEQYF.

This clonotype was found many times. The genes are TRBV19 and TRBJ1-1; D ambiguous. There are 14 residues in the CDR3. The germline CDR1 and CDR2 sequences are LNHDA and SQIVND (reference sequence). Trimming left V 4 bases short and J 0 bases short, with 9 bases between. The CDR3 loop is CASSSRGMNTEAFF. CDR3 DNA: TGTGCCAGTAGTAGTCGGGGAATGAACACTGAAGCTTTCTTT.

This clonotype was seen many times. The chain couples TRBV7-9 to TRBJ1-2; D is perhaps TRBD1 (5 bases). Germline V gene lookup returns CDR1 SEHNR and CDR2 FQNEAQ (reference sequence). Trimming pared 1 base from V and 3 bases from J, leaving 9 bases between. The CDR3 contains 14 residues. CDR3 sequence (DNA): TGTGCCAGCAGCTTAGTTCAGGGTGACTATGGCTACACCTTC. The encoded protein is CASSLVQGDYGYTF.

CDR3 protein: CASSVGTTDTQYF. CDR3 coding DNA: TGTGCCAGCAGCGTAGGGACCACAGATACGCAGTATTTT. V usage is TRBV9 and J usage is TRBJ2-3; D is uncertain. This CDR3 has 13 residues. The germline V gene has CDR1 SGDLS and CDR2 YYNGEE. The ends were cut back, 0 bases at V and 2 bases at J, with 4 bases in the middle. Based on the CDR3 plus reference TRBV9 and TRBJ2-3, the full variable domain is DSGVTQTPKHLITATGQRVTLRCSPRSGDLSVYWYQQSLDQGLQFLIQYYNGEERAKGNILERFSAQQFPDLHSELNLSSLELGDSALYFCASSVGTTDTQYFGPGTRLTVL.